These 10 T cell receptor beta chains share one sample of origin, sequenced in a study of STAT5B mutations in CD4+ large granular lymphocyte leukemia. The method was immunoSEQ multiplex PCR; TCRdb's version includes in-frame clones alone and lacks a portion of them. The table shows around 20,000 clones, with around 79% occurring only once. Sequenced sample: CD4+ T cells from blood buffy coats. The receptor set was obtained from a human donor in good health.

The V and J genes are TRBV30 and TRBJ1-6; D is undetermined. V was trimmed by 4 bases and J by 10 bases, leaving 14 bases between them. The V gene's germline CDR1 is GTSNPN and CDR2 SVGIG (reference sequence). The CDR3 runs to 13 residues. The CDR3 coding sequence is TGTGCCTGGAATGATTTACTCCGGTCACCCCTCCACTTT. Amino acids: CAWNDLLRSPLHF.

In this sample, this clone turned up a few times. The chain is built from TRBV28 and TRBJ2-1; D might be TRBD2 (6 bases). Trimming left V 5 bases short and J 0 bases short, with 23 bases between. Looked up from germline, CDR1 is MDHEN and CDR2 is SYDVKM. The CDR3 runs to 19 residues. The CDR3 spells CASSDTRLRSGYSYNEQFF. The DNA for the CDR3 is TGTGCCAGCAGTGATACCCGGCTTAGGAGCGGGTACTCCTACAATGAGCAGTTCTTC.

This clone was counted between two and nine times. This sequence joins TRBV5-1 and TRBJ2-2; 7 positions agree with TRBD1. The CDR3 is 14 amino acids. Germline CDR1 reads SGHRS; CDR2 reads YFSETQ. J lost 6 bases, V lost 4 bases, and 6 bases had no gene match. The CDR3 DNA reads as TGCGCCAGCAGCCCGTTGACAGGGTCCGGGGAGCTGTTTTTT. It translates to CASSPLTGSGELFF.

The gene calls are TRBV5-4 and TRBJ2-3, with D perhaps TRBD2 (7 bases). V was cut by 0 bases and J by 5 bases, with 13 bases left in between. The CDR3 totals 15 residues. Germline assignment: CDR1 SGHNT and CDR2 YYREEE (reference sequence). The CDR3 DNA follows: TGTGCCAGCAGCTTGGATCGGGGGGCAGTAGATACGCAGTATTTT. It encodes CASSLDRGAVDTQYF.

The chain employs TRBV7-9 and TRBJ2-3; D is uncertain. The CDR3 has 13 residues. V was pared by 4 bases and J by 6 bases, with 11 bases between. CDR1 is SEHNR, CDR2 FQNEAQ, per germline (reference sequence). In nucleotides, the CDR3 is TGTGCCAGCAGCTCCCCCCCCATGGATACGCAGTATTTT. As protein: CASSSPPMDTQYF.

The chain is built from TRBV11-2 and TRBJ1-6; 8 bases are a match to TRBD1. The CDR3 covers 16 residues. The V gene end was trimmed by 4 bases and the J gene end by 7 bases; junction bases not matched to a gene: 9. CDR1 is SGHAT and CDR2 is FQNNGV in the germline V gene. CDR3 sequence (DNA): TGTGCCAGCAGCTCCCCCAGGGGGCCATTAAATTCACCCCTCCACTTT. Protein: CASSSPRGPLNSPLHF.

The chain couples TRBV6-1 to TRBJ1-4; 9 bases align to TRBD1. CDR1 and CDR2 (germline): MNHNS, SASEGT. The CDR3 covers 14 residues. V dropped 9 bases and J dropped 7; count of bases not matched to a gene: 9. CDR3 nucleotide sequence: TGTGCCAGTAACCTACAGGGGGCTGGTGAAAAACTGTTTTTT. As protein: CASNLQGAGEKLFF.

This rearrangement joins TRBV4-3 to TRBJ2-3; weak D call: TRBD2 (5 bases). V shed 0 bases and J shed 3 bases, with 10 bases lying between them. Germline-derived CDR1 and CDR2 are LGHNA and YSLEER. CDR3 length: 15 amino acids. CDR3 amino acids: CASSQDLPGTDTQYF. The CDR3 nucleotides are TGCGCCAGCAGCCAAGATCTCCCGGGGACAGATACGCAGTATTTT.

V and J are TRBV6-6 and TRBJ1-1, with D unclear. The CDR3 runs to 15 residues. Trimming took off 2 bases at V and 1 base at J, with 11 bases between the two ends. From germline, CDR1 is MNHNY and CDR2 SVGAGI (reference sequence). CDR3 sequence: CASSYPPDRNTEAFF. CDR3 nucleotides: TGTGCCAGCAGTTACCCCCCGGATAGGAACACTGAAGCTTTCTTT.

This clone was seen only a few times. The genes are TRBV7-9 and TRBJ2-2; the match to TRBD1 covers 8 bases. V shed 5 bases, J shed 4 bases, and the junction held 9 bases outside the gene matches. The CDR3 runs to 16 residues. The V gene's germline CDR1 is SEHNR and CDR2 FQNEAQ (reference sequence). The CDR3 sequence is CASSLGQGLATGELFF. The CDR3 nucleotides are TGTGCCAGCAGCCTCGGACAGGGACTCGCCACCGGGGAGCTGTTTTTT.